The sequence of this TCR beta chain was determined in a study of blood T cell repertoires in COVID-19. About the study: Sample material is recorded as cDNA or gDNA derived from T cells, B-cell-depleted T cells, or PBMCs.

The CDR3 extends over 15 amino acids. Trimming pared 0 bases from V and 10 bases from J, leaving 14 bases between. Germline V gene lookup returns CDR1 SGDLS and CDR2 YYNGEE. Data came from immunoSEQ multiplex PCR; TCRdb stores just in-frame clones and leaves some out. Of 160,000 or so clones in the sample, roughly four fifths are singletons; the top ten hold 13%. A few counts support this clone. The sequence derives from a man aged 70 or older who had recovered from COVID-19. Sequencing was done on a sample of peripheral blood. The chain carries TRBV9 and TRBJ1-6, with TRBD1 as a possible D gene (6 bases). CDR3 DNA: TGTGCCAGCAGCGTAGATATCAGGGGTGACTCACCCCTCCACTTT. Translated, it gives CASSVDIRGDSPLHF.